These 11 T cell receptor beta chains were sequenced from one sample in a study of cytomegalovirus exposure and HLA in healthy donors. Method: immunoSEQ multiplex PCR; TCRdb's copy keeps in-frame clones and lacks some. The repertoire includes 130,000 or so clones, 89% of them detected once, and around 3.5% sits in the top ten. Material for sequencing was PBMCs. Receptor source: a man aged 25 to 45 in good health and CMV-seronegative.

The chain employs TRBV2 and TRBJ1-1; 9 bases line up with TRBD1. V trimming: 3 bases; J trimming: 9 bases; junction bases outside the gene matches: 2. CDR1 is SNHLY and CDR2 is FYNNEI in the germline V gene. This CDR3 is built from 12 residues. The CDR3: CASSEGQGQAFF. The DNA for the CDR3 is TGTGCCAGCAGTGAGGGACAGGGACAAGCTTTCTTT.

The J gene is TRBJ1-1, the V gene TRBV4-2; no reliable D call. The CDR3 runs 12 residues. CDR1 and CDR2 from the germline V gene are LGHNA and YNFKEQ. V lost 8 bases and J 2 bases, leaving 9 bases between the germline ends. For the CDR3, the DNA is TGTGCCAGCGGCCCCAGTAACACTGAAGCTTTCTTT. Translated, it gives CASGPSNTEAFF.

The V call is TRBV27, the J call TRBJ1-2; 7 bases fit TRBD1. V dropped 2 bases and J dropped 5; count of bases not matched to a gene: 11. There are 16 residues in the CDR3. Per the germline V gene, CDR1 is MNHEY and CDR2 is SMNVEV (reference sequence). The chain's CDR3 is CASSLGTAILKYGYTF. CDR3 in DNA: TGTGCCAGCAGTTTAGGGACAGCGATCCTAAAGTATGGCTACACCTTC.

The table lists this clone with a count of one. The chain has TRBV6-5 and TRBJ1-4, with D possibly matching TRBD1 (5 bases). Trimming shortened V by 2 bases and J by 0 bases, and 10 bases separated the two germline ends. The CDR3 runs to 16 residues. In germline, CDR1 is MNHEY, CDR2 SVGAGI. In DNA, the CDR3 is TGTGCCAGCAGTTACGGGATGGGGCCAACTAATGAAAAACTGTTTTTT. Its translation is CASSYGMGPTNEKLFF.

This clone was detected only once. The chain couples TRBV19 to TRBJ1-5; D is ambiguous. Germline assignment: CDR1 LNHDA and CDR2 SQIVND (reference sequence). V gave up 5 bases and J gave up 5 bases, with 16 bases separating them. This CDR3 contains 15 residues. The CDR3 region is CASSDSVGVYQPQHF. CDR3 DNA sequence: TGTGCCAGTAGTGATAGCGTTGGGGTTTATCAGCCCCAGCATTTT.

V and J are TRBV2 and TRBJ2-7, with D possibly TRBD1 on 7 matching bases. The CDR3 covers 14 residues. The germline V gene has CDR1 SNHLY and CDR2 FYNNEI. V lost 8 bases and J 3 bases, leaving 17 bases between the germline ends. For the CDR3, the DNA is TGTGCCAGCGGAGGGGGCGAAACTGTCTACGAGCAGTACTTC. Translating it yields CASGGGETVYEQYF.

The J gene is TRBJ2-3, the V gene TRBV9; weak D call: TRBD1 (6 bases). Germline V gene data show CDR1 as SGDLS and CDR2 as YYNGEE. V shed 0 bases and J shed 0 bases, with 11 bases lying between them. This CDR3 has 16 amino acids. CDR3 nucleotides: TGTGCCAGCAGCGTAGGGGTGGGGGCAAGCACAGATACGCAGTATTTT. Protein: CASSVGVGASTDTQYF.

This clone was seen a few times. The gene calls are TRBV4-1 and TRBJ1-6, with D uncertain. The CDR3 contains 13 residues. Germline V lookup: CDR1 MGHRA, CDR2 YSYEKL. V shed 1 base and J shed 8 bases, with 6 bases lying between them. Written as DNA, the CDR3 is TGCGCCAGCAGCCAAGTTCAGGATTCACCCCTCCACTTT. Its translation is CASSQVQDSPLHF.

V and J are TRBV6-1 and TRBJ1-1; D unclear. Germline V gene data show CDR1 as MNHNS and CDR2 as SASEGT. This CDR3 is built from 13 residues. Trimming removed 6 bases from V and 1 base from J, with 9 bases in between. The CDR3 loop is CASSLGANTEAFF. The DNA for the CDR3 is TGTGCCAGCAGCCTGGGAGCGAACACTGAAGCTTTCTTT.

The rearrangement uses TRBV28 and TRBJ2-7; D unresolved. Germline V gene data show CDR1 as MDHEN and CDR2 as SYDVKM. V dropped 6 bases and J dropped 3 bases, with 6 bases sitting between them. The CDR3 sequence is 11 residues long. The CDR3 loop is CASRANYEQYF. In DNA form, the CDR3 reads TGTGCCAGCAGGGCCAACTACGAGCAGTACTTC.

V and J are TRBV7-6 and TRBJ2-7; TRBD1 is a possible D gene (5 bases). The CDR3 runs 15 residues. CDR1 is SGHVS, CDR2 FNYEAQ, per germline. V was pared by 3 bases and J by 0 bases, with 12 bases between. In DNA form, the CDR3 reads TGTGCCAGCAGCTTTCGTACAGGCCACTCCTACGAGCAGTACTTC. This codes for CASSFRTGHSYEQYF.